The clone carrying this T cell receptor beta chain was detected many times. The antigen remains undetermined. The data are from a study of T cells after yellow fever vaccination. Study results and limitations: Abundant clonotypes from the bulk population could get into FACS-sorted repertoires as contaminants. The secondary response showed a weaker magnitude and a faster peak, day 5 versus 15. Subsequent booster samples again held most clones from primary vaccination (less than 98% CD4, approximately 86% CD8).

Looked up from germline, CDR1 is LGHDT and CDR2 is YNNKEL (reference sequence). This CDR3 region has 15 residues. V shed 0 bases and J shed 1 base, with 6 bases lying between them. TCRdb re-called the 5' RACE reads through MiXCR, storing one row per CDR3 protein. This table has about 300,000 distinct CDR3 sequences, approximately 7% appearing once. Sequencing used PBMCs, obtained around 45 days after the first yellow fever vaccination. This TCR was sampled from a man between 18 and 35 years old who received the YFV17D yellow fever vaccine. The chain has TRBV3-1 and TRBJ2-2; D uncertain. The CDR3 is CASSQDQGNTGELFF. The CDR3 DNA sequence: TGTGCCAGCAGCCAAGATCAAGGGAACACCGGGGAGCTGTTTTTT. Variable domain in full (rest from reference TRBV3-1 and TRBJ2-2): DTAVSQTPKYLVTQMGNDKSIKCEQNLGHDTMYWYKQDSKKFLKIMFSYNNKELIINETVPNRFSPKSPDKAHLNLHINSLELGDSAVYFCASSQDQGNTGELFFGEGSRLTVL.